This TCR beta chain was captured by sequencing in a study of cytomegalovirus exposure and HLA in healthy donors (dated by TCRdb to about 2017). Concerning the study at large: An earlier analysis of several hundred of the donors reported about 290 Gb of sequence data and more than 90 million unique TCR beta sequences from roughly 200 million T cells. Genome-wide SNP genotypes for about three fifths of the roughly 700 donors were used in a later genetic analysis, which treated that subset as a discovery cohort. To predict cytomegalovirus infection status, the study combined high-throughput TCR immunosequencing, statistical association of individual TCRs with disease status, and machine learning. Donor age, sex, ethnicity and CMV serostatus were compiled alongside the repertoire data. Of the approximately 400 genotyped donors, over 65% fell in the genetic ancestry cluster associated with self-reported Caucasian donors. Along with the roughly 710-subject first cohort, a separate validation cohort of 120 different subjects was used. The number of typed donors differed by locus: about 629-640 for A, B, C, DRB1 and DQB1; 500 to 550 for DQA1; approximately 610 for DPA1; and some 450 for DPB1. Across around 400 genotyped donors of the cohort, an average of about 240,000 unique TCR beta nucleotide sequences per donor were sequenced, and approximately 17% of those sequences were non-productive. About 330 gigabases of sequencing data and tens of millions of unique TCR sequences made up an early release that covered under 750 HLA-typed donors. In an earlier analysis of around 540 of the donors, high-throughput TCR beta sequencing was used to judge whether each TCR beta V gene segment behaved as functional or pseudogenic. The study aimed to test whether cataloging public T cell receptors could reveal signatures of past pathogen exposure. Using immunosequencing, the study profiled T cell repertoires from around 680 subjects and related those repertoires to cytomegalovirus serostatus. Roughly five DR-DQ haplotypes were handled as single units for association and clustering because linkage in the cohort was strong. To study patterns of TCR occurrence, a later analysis re-analyzed previously published TCR beta repertoires from 550 to 800 donors and added high-resolution HLA genotyping. All discovery cohort repertoires had been generated on a single sequencing platform. In the later analysis, no new phenotypic data were used to find candidate immune exposures; instead, reliance was placed on TCR beta sequences and their occurrence across donors. HLA typing included class I and class II loci at four-digit resolution.

Libraries were made using the immunoSEQ multiplex PCR assay. A mixture of 60 forward primers for TCR Vbeta segments and 13 reverse primers for TCR Jbeta segments was used in the multiplex PCR. Amplification of the CDR3 region of rearranged TCR beta genes was performed with a multiplex PCR assay on genomic DNA. On the Illumina HiSeq System, the amplified TCR beta libraries were sequenced as 87-base-pair reads. The paper's data handling went like this. In a later analysis, roughly 80 million unique TCR beta chains were counted across the approximately 670 repertoires, and roughly 11 million of these chains were shared by at least two donors. A nearest-neighbor algorithm error-corrected the raw reads and collapsed the reads into unique sequences, merging closely related sequences to remove PCR and sequencing errors. Alignment of CDR3 sequences to IMGT reference sequences was used to assign V, D and J gene segments. For a sequence to be retained, a match of at least six nucleotides to both a V gene segment and a J gene segment was required. A rearrangement counted as productive if the CDR3 had no stop codons and remained in frame with V and J, and every other rearrangement counted as non-productive. CDR3 was defined according to IMGT convention as the region running from the second conserved V-encoded cysteine to the conserved J-encoded phenylalanine. The earlier analysis of 500 to 750 of the donors excluded any sequence lacking an unambiguous match to a single V gene segment. In an earlier analysis of a few hundred of the donors, a V segment was called functional when productive rearrangements were above 56.7%, and segregating when the standard deviation between donors exceeded 5%. To diagnose cytomegalovirus status from the catalog of TCR beta chain sequences, a statistical classification framework was built. V and J gene assignment, in a later analysis, came from comparing TCR nucleotide sequences with IMGT/GENE-DB human TR gene sequences. In a later analysis, CDR3 sequences and most-parsimonious VDJ recombination scenarios were assigned using the TCRdist pipeline. In a later analysis, every TCR beta chain was defined by the combination of its CDR3 amino acid sequence and its V-gene family, and reads without a unique V-gene family were dropped. To address suspected cross-contamination and a sequencing artifact, a later analysis removed over 500 highly shared, low-generation-probability nucleotide sequences. A later analysis calculated a clonal expansion index for each public chain from normalized within-repertoire ranks of inferred template counts. In a later analysis, generation probabilities were computed with a VDJ recombination model fitted to out-of-frame rearrangements, and the resulting probabilities were checked against IGoR. A later analysis scored TCR-TCR, TCR-HLA and TCR-CMV co-occurrence with hypergeometric tests, applying a repertoire-size bias correction to TCR pairs. In a later analysis, false discovery rates were estimated by permuting HLA or CMV assignments 20 times. A later analysis grouped co-occurring TCRs with DBSCAN, adding TCRdist sequence similarity when clustering within HLA-allele-positive subsets. Repertoires with fewer than 30,000 or more than 120,000 public chains, plus five repertoires with anomalous nucleotide sharing, were excluded from co-occurrence clustering. Held by TCRdb, this immuneACCESS table contains in-frame sequences only and omits some clones. Under half of the omission traces to an unresolved V gene where checked; the cause of the rest is unknown. The DNA gave D and trimming, while V, J and clone size come from that table. The sample contains over 150,000 clones, 60% to 80% of them found a single time. The ten biggest clones cover about 13% of the sample.

The cohort comprised 670 or so healthy bone marrow donors. At the time of sampling, all cohort members were nominally healthy, though unrecorded immune exposures were likely present. The donor was CMV seropositive and was included in the group of 290 or so seropositive cohort members. Each donor provided a peripheral blood sample, and peripheral blood mononuclear cells were used for TCR beta sequencing. Genomic DNA extraction from the blood cell samples was performed with the Qiagen DNeasy Blood Extraction Kit. Details on this clone: Its specific antigen is unknown. No much larger clone is present one base from it, and per-base qualities are unavailable.

The research as a whole found: In a later analysis, some 17,000 TCR beta sequences were associated with specific HLA alleles at a false discovery rate of 0.05. In vitro tests confirmed that three of the cytomegalovirus-associated TCR beta chains recognize cytomegalovirus antigens. Because the 87-base-pair reads could not distinguish some IMGT-functional V segments, including TRBV6-2 and TRBV6-3, those segments were excluded. A later analysis found that HLA-associated TCR beta chains were more clonally expanded and had lower generation probabilities than equally common non-associated chains. A later genetic analysis associated a missense DCLRE1C variant with V-gene and J-gene trimming of TCR beta chains, and an independent cohort replicated the association. Most CMV-associated TCR beta chains appeared to be HLA-restricted in a later analysis, and the HLA associations seemed to be driven largely by CMV exposure. A further reported finding was that TCR beta sequences accurately predicted the HLA-A and HLA-B alleles for most subjects in the first cohort. Only TCR beta chains were sequenced in this cohort, and the absence of alpha or paired-chain data limited detectable features. About 17 rarely observed V segments, including chromosome 9 orphons, were excluded from the earlier analysis of approximately 500 of the donors because counts were too low. According to a later analysis, parvovirus B19, influenza, CMV and Epstein-Barr virus appeared linked to several top co-occurrence clusters. The authors suggested that the approach could potentially be generalized to other disease states and immunological phenotypes. Correlated functional status among segregating V segments might be attributable to linkage disequilibrium, but an unknown experimental factor could not be ruled out. In a later analysis, the rate of TCR association differed among HLA loci, with DRB1 alleles having the most associated TCRs and HLA-C alleles having the fewest. The classifier was reported to diagnose cytomegalovirus status with high specificity and sensitivity in both the original cohort and the validation cohort. A total of 164 TCR beta chains were listed by the study as associated with cytomegalovirus. Assigning TCR associations to individual alleles was difficult when HLA alleles, especially DR and DQ, strongly co-occurred. For the cohort, immune exposure information was limited to CMV serostatus. The sequencing pipeline was judged likely to have produced a cluster of highly shared sequence variants as a technical artifact. Because HLA typing was missing for some donors at each locus, association tests included only the typed subset. Most TCR sequences were seen in very few donors, while some public TCRs were found in many individuals. Broadly in line with IMGT annotations, most TCR beta V segments showed up in productive rearrangements about 87% or about 30% of the time in an earlier analysis of roughly 590 of the donors. Presence/absence analyses assumed roughly uniform sequencing depth across donors, an assumption that may not hold. Compared with the roughly 600-donor mean, donors in an Asian-associated ancestry cluster had fewer N-insertions in productive TCRs, according to a later genetic analysis.

V and J are truncated by 0 bases and 3 bases respectively, leaving an intervening sequence of 10 bases. The CDR3 has 14 amino acids, counting the end cysteine and phenylalanine. Only the CDR3 DNA stays, 42 bases, in frame from base 1. CDR1 and CDR2, per the germline V gene, are SGHRS and YFSETQ. Sequenced: PBMCs. In this chain, TRBV5-1 is recombined with TRBJ2-7, with TRBD2 as a weak D call on 5 bases. This receptor was identified in a woman between 45 and 60 years old in good health and CMV-seropositive. This receptor has the CDR3 CASSLERTFYEQYF. The DNA is as follows: TGCGCCAGCAGCTTGGAACGGACTTTCTACGAGCAGTACTTC.